Listed below are T cell receptor beta chains from one sample, sequenced in a study of CD8 T cells in ankylosing spondylitis. MiXCR, run by TCRdb on the 5' RACE reads, gives a single entry per CDR3 protein. The sample shows around 330,000 distinct CDR3 sequences, 9.5% to 13% of them seen only once. The specimen sequenced was blood, either unsorted or a sorted T cell fraction (not recorded which). The origin of the receptors is a female donor with ankylosing spondylitis or in good health (not recorded which). Each CDR3 is given without its conserved first and last residue. Fields, in order: V gene, CDR3 length, J gene, CDR3 protein.

v_gene: TRBV5-1
len: 13
j_gene: TRBJ2-1
CDR3aa: ASSQRGGSTDEQF

v_gene: TRBV6-1
len: 13
j_gene: TRBJ1-6
CDR3aa: ASRPRLSYNSPLH

v_gene: TRBV28
len: 13
j_gene: TRBJ2-1
CDR3aa: ASSFPPGRRDEQF

v_gene: TRBV5-8
len: 12
j_gene: TRBJ1-2
CDR3aa: ASSWGQEKGGYT

v_gene: TRBV20-1
len: 17
j_gene: TRBJ2-3
CDR3aa: SARDWVSGGAVLTDTQY

v_gene: TRBV12-3/TRBV12-4
len: 12
j_gene: TRBJ2-2
CDR3aa: ASSLTGPTGELF

v_gene: TRBV27
len: 15
j_gene: TRBJ2-1
CDR3aa: ASSLSTRGRARDEQF

v_gene: TRBV20-1
len: 14
j_gene: TRBJ2-2
CDR3aa: SARAQPGTWAGELF

v_gene: TRBV20-1
len: 13
j_gene: TRBJ1-1
CDR3aa: SARSGRIVNTEAF

v_gene: TRBV12-3/TRBV12-4
len: 14
j_gene: TRBJ2-3
CDR3aa: ASSFRPGQITDTQY

v_gene: TRBV7-7
len: 13
j_gene: TRBJ2-1
CDR3aa: ASSSGTSAGNEQF

v_gene: TRBV15
len: 14
j_gene: TRBJ1-2
CDR3aa: ATSRVNGGRHSDYT

v_gene: TRBV19
len: 11
j_gene: TRBJ1-2
CDR3aa: ASSTSEYQGYT

v_gene: TRBV20-1
len: 15
j_gene: TRBJ1-5
CDR3aa: SAPTGGSASGNQPQH

v_gene: TRBV5-5
len: 11
j_gene: TRBJ2-1
CDR3aa: ASRYTGGNEQF

v_gene: TRBV20-1
len: 11
j_gene: TRBJ1-4
CDR3aa: SAALSTNEKLF

v_gene: TRBV7-2
len: 10
j_gene: TRBJ1-1
CDR3aa: ASTRGPTEAF

v_gene: TRBV3-1
len: 15
j_gene: TRBJ1-1
CDR3aa: ASSQTTNSGLNTEAF

v_gene: TRBV20-1
len: 11
j_gene: TRBJ2-7
CDR3aa: SAHPLAGYEQY

v_gene: TRBV5-1
len: 13
j_gene: TRBJ1-1
CDR3aa: ASKEGFSVNTEAF

v_gene: TRBV20-1
len: 13
j_gene: TRBJ2-7
CDR3aa: SARDWGLVPYEQY

v_gene: TRBV5-1
len: 14
j_gene: TRBJ2-2
CDR3aa: ASSLVPAGGTGELF

v_gene: TRBV28
len: 11
j_gene: TRBJ2-6
CDR3aa: AIRGTGANVLT

v_gene: TRBV10-3
len: 15
j_gene: TRBJ1-6
CDR3aa: AISPTLRKTYNSPLH

v_gene: TRBV5-1
len: 13
j_gene: TRBJ2-3
CDR3aa: ASIRGGGAGDTQY

v_gene: TRBV6-2/TRBV6-3
len: 14
j_gene: TRBJ2-5
CDR3aa: ASSPIGTSGRETQY

v_gene: TRBV12-3/TRBV12-4
len: 14
j_gene: TRBJ2-7
CDR3aa: ARQLSRTATNYEQY

v_gene: TRBV5-1
len: 11
j_gene: TRBJ1-1
CDR3aa: ASSIQLNSEAF

v_gene: TRBV5-1
len: 13
j_gene: TRBJ2-6
CDR3aa: ASSSRGTGANVLT

v_gene: TRBV20-1
len: 15
j_gene: TRBJ2-5
CDR3aa: SARGTAGSPGWETQY

v_gene: TRBV5-1
len: 9
j_gene: TRBJ2-2
CDR3aa: ASSSGWELF

v_gene: TRBV11-2
len: 11
j_gene: TRBJ1-5
CDR3aa: ASSVDGYQPQH

v_gene: TRBV18
len: 13
j_gene: TRBJ2-7
CDR3aa: ASSPRQGPSYEQY

v_gene: TRBV12-3/TRBV12-4
len: 13
j_gene: TRBJ2-5
CDR3aa: ASSIRGTRGKTQY

v_gene: TRBV10-3
len: 12
j_gene: TRBJ2-2
CDR3aa: AISDHLRTGELF

v_gene: TRBV5-1
len: 11
j_gene: TRBJ1-1
CDR3aa: ASSLDQDTEAF

v_gene: TRBV20-1
len: 10
j_gene: TRBJ1-1
CDR3aa: SASYKPGEAF

v_gene: TRBV24-1
len: 11
j_gene: TRBJ2-7
CDR3aa: ATSDWTGYEQY

v_gene: TRBV10-3
len: 14
j_gene: TRBJ2-7
CDR3aa: AISGYTGGLSYEQY

v_gene: TRBV20-1
len: 16
j_gene: TRBJ1-3
CDR3aa: SGKLSQGYPLSGNTIY

v_gene: TRBV6-1
len: 11
j_gene: TRBJ1-1
CDR3aa: ASSEALSVEAF

v_gene: TRBV20-1
len: 11
j_gene: TRBJ2-7
CDR3aa: SVKSGVSYEQY

v_gene: TRBV5-1
len: 14
j_gene: TRBJ1-3
CDR3aa: ASSPDSWVSGNTIY

v_gene: TRBV5-1
len: 13
j_gene: TRBJ2-7
CDR3aa: ASSLSKPGVGEQY

v_gene: TRBV7-2
len: 12
j_gene: TRBJ2-1
CDR3aa: ASINGRPHNEQF

v_gene: TRBV29-1
len: 12
j_gene: TRBJ2-1
CDR3aa: SVQMGSSYNEQF